The rows below give T cell receptor beta chains drawn from one sample of a study of T cells in Graves' hyperthyroidism and ophthalmopathy. TCRdb itself ran the multiplex PCR reads through MiXCR, one entry per CDR3 protein. The table lists around 500,000 distinct CDR3 sequences, around a fifth of them singletons. The sequencing input was blood. These receptors were obtained from a woman aged 70-85 years with Graves' ophthalmopathy. The CDR3 runs from the conserved cysteine through the conserved F or W. The size field is filled for only some rows; it gives once, few, many or a size class.

V	J	size	CDR3
TRBV2	TRBJ2-3	few	CASSERRSTDTQYF
TRBV7-8	TRBJ2-5	NA	CASSLAQGVEETQYF
TRBV7-2	TRBJ2-3	many	CASSLAGITDTQYF
TRBV12-3/TRBV12-4	TRBJ2-7	many	CASSLGRQHYEQYF
TRBV3-1	TRBJ2-3	NA	CASSPRTSGTRTDTQYF
TRBV5-5	TRBJ2-1	many	CASSLQGALNEQFF
TRBV6-1	TRBJ2-7	NA	CASSMDRGPYEQYF
TRBV19	TRBJ2-5	few	CASSITEQGKTQYF
TRBV12-3/TRBV12-4	TRBJ1-2	few	CASWLSPVNYGYTF
TRBV2	TRBJ2-1	many	CASSAGTSGSNEQFF
TRBV6-2/TRBV6-3	TRBJ2-1	NA	CTSTSSYNEQFF
TRBV25-1	TRBJ1-2	few	CASRGNPTNGYGYTF
TRBV5-1	TRBJ1-2	NA	CASRSGTEQFNYGYTF
TRBV30	TRBJ2-7	few	CAWSPRQYEQYF
TRBV9	TRBJ2-5	NA	CASTLSAGGVETQYF
TRBV7-2	TRBJ1-4	NA	CASSRGTGGNEKLFF
TRBV11-2	TRBJ1-2	few	CASSHYRETANYGYTF
TRBV20-1	TRBJ2-3	NA	CSAHKQGTDTQYF
TRBV15	TRBJ2-7	few	CATSTRTSGTYEQYF
TRBV20-1	TRBJ1-2	few	CSARSFQMGFYTF
TRBV7-9	TRBJ1-2	NA	CASSLGSRQGAVGGGYTF
TRBV7-3	TRBJ2-3	few	CASSLSGAGAVPDTQYF
TRBV12-3/TRBV12-4	TRBJ1-4	once	CASSGGQGALLSEKLFF
TRBV9	TRBJ1-1	few	CASSKYTGRDTEAFF
TRBV25-1	TRBJ2-3	few	CASSKPQGRVDTQYF
TRBV5-1	TRBJ2-1	NA	CASSLGSSGRASDEQFF
TRBV12-3/TRBV12-4	TRBJ1-6	few	CASSSGYNSPLHF
TRBV18	TRBJ1-4	few	CASTQGITNEKLFF
TRBV30	TRBJ2-7	few	CAWSRPTRGSYEQYF
TRBV25-1	TRBJ2-3	NA	CASSEYTGTNTDTQYF
TRBV3-1	TRBJ2-5	NA	CASSGLGTAQETQYF
TRBV2	TRBJ2-1	NA	CASRTSGTWNEQFF
TRBV30	TRBJ1-2	few	CAWTPPEDYGYTF
TRBV9	TRBJ2-1	NA	CASSVGWRKYNEQFF
TRBV7-3	TRBJ2-7	few	CASSNSSLSYEQYF
TRBV4-3	TRBJ2-7	NA	CASSQDLRTVEQYF
TRBV7-9	TRBJ2-1	few	CASSSTLAGPRDNEQFF
TRBV2	TRBJ2-7	many	CASSERGQGFYEQYF
TRBV3-1	TRBJ2-2	few	CASSQGPRGVLFF
TRBV27	TRBJ1-6	few	CASSFVQTNSPLHF
TRBV7-6	TRBJ2-3	NA	CASSPGTGSINTQYF
TRBV5-1	TRBJ2-3	NA	CASSRGREPGNTQYF
TRBV28	TRBJ1-2	NA	CASSLNRFSWGGYTF